One sample yielded the 4 T cell receptor beta chains listed below, sequenced in a study of control samples from healthy donors and cancer patients (dated by TCRdb to 2020 to 2022). Libraries were constructed by the immunoSEQ multiplex PCR assay. In TCRdb, the immuneACCESS table is reduced to in-frame sequences with V and J assigned. These tables do not hold every clone; where another copy was compared, an unresolved V gene accounts for under half, and the others remain unexplained. The sample includes about 150,000 clones, with 94% observed a single time. The leading ten clones occupy over 1.3% of the sample. Sequenced sample: blood. All receptors come from a woman aged 18-29 years in good health.

This clone was found once. The chain links TRBV7-6 to TRBJ2-1, with 9 positions matching TRBD2. The germline gives CDR1 SGHVS, CDR2 FNYEAQ. V trimming: 1 base; J trimming: 4 bases; junction bases outside the gene matches: 2. This CDR3 spans 15 amino acids. CDR3 coding DNA: TGTGCCAGCAGCTTAGGACTAGCGGTTTACAATGAGCAGTTCTTC. Translation: CASSLGLAVYNEQFF.

The rearrangement joins TRBV6-5 to TRBJ1-2, with a tentative D call TRBD1 (5 bases). Per germline, CDR1 MNHEY and CDR2 SVGAGI. The germline V and J ends were trimmed by 0 bases and 8 bases, with 16 bases remaining between them. This CDR3 region has 15 residues. The CDR3 region is CASSYSSEGLKGYTF. The DNA of the CDR3 is TGTGCCAGCAGTTACTCCTCTGAGGGGTTGAAAGGCTACACCTTC.

This clone was counted a single time. CDR3 amino acids: CASSLWDRPSSRGEQYF. The CDR3, as DNA: TGTGCCAGCAGTTTATGGGACCGACCTTCCTCCCGGGGCGAGCAGTACTTC. The chain is built from TRBV28 and TRBJ2-7; possible D gene TRBD2, 5 bases. V dropped 0 bases and J dropped 6 bases, with 21 bases sitting between them. Germline lookup yields CDR1 MDHEN and CDR2 SYDVKM. There are 17 residues in the CDR3.

This chain uses TRBV2 with TRBJ2-1, with 7 nucleotides matching TRBD1. The CDR3 is 14 residues long. Germline trimming cut 7 bases from V and 4 bases from J; bases unmatched to any gene: 7. Germline lookup yields CDR1 SNHLY and CDR2 FYNNEI. The CDR3 sequence: CASTSDRPYNEQFF. CDR3 bases: TGTGCCAGCACTTCGGACAGGCCGTACAATGAGCAGTTCTTC. Variable domain in full (rest from reference TRBV2 and TRBJ2-1): EPEVTQTPSHQVTQMGQEVILRCVPISNHLYFYWYRQILGQKVEFLVSFYNNEISEKSEIFDDQFSVERPDGSNFTLKIRSTKLEDSAMYFCASTSDRPYNEQFFGPGTRLTVL.